The entry below gives a single T cell receptor beta chain sequence along with its context. CDR3 length: 15 residues. Germline CDR1 is ENHRY and CDR2 is SYGVKD. With 4 bases clipped from V and 7 bases from J, the junction kept 7 bases outside the gene matches. This specimen belongs to a study of T cells in Graves' hyperthyroidism and ophthalmopathy. RNA transcripts served as the template for amplifying TCR beta CDR3 regions. The TCR CDR3 first-round RT-PCR relied on the HTBI primer set. TCRdb passed the multiplex PCR reads through MiXCR, listing each CDR3 protein once. Among hundreds of thousands of distinct CDR3 sequences listed, 45% were seen once.

This receptor was obtained from an adult man with Graves' disease, either hyperthyroidism or ophthalmopathy (not recorded which). Input material: peripheral blood or thyroid tissue (not recorded which). The chain carries TRBV10-3 and TRBJ1-6; TRBD1 agrees at 7 bases. CDR3 DNA: TGTGCCATCAGTGCTGCAACAGGGGCAAATTCACCCCTCCACTTT. Translation: CAISAATGANSPLHF.